The subject of this entry is one T cell receptor (beta chain). This sample was included in a study of blood T cell repertoires in COVID-19. Study-wide background: The cDNA or gDNA used as material had been derived from T cells, B-cell-depleted T cells, or PBMCs.

Germline CDR1 reads LGHNA; CDR2 reads YSLEER. V lost 3 bases, J lost 5 bases, and 6 bases stayed unmatched. There are 14 residues in the CDR3. TCRdb's copy holds only in-frame clones and misses some; the assay was immunoSEQ multiplex PCR. The sample shows about 120,000 clones, about 79% of them seen only once. Sequencing was done on a sample of peripheral blood. The sequence came from a man aged 65 to 79 with acute or convalescent COVID-19. The rearrangement joins TRBV4-3 to TRBJ1-1, with 7 positions matching TRBD1. CDR3 residues: CASSQHDRVTEAFF. Here the CDR3 DNA reads TGCGCCAGCAGCCAGCACGACAGGGTAACTGAAGCTTTCTTT.